The 24 T cell receptor beta chains presented below share a single source sample, sequenced in a study of T cell responses to AZD1222 COVID-19 vaccine. Using immunoSEQ multiplex PCR, the repertoire was profiled, and TCRdb retains in-frame clones only, with some absent. The table includes about 160,000 clones, less than 95% detected once. Sequences were derived from peripheral blood, sampled on day 0 of AZD1222 vaccination. The receptors were gathered from an adult in good health.

The count of this clone is one. The rearrangement links TRBV19 to TRBJ1-1, with a tentative D call TRBD1 (6 bases). The CDR3 contains 16 residues. Trimming removed 3 bases at V and 0 bases at J, with 14 bases between. CDR1 is LNHDA, CDR2 SQIVND, per germline (reference sequence). The DNA of the CDR3 is TGTGCCAGTAGTATTTCCGGGGGGGCTTTGAACACTGAAGCTTTCTTT. It codes for CASSISGGALNTEAFF.

This clone was recorded a few times. V gene TRBV4-1 combines with J gene TRBJ2-7; possible D gene TRBD1, 6 bases. The CDR3 covers 13 residues. V lost 4 bases, J lost 4 bases, and 11 bases lay in between. Germline loops: CDR1 MGHRA, CDR2 YSYEKL. Here the CDR3 reads CASSLATGYEQYF. CDR3 bases: TGCGCCAGCAGCCTCGCTACAGGGTACGAGCAGTACTTC.

The rearrangement uses TRBV15 and TRBJ2-2; D unclear. The CDR3 loop spans 14 amino acids. Between the trimmed V and J ends, which lost 4 bases and 4 bases, there was a span of 10 bases. Germline values: CDR1 LNHNV, CDR2 YYDKDF (reference sequence). For the CDR3, the DNA is TGTGCCACCAGCAAAGACACTCTCACCGGGGAGCTGTTTTTT. Translated: CATSKDTLTGELFF.

The chain carries TRBV6-5 and TRBJ2-7, with 8 nucleotides matching TRBD1. V trimming: 6 bases; J trimming: 0 bases; junction bases outside the gene matches: 7. The CDR3 is made up of 15 amino acids. Germline-derived CDR1 and CDR2 are MNHEY and SVGAGI. The CDR3 is CASRSGQGVSYEQYF. The CDR3 nucleotides read TGTGCCAGCAGATCCGGACAGGGCGTCTCCTACGAGCAGTACTTC.

This chain joins TRBV28 and TRBJ1-2; D remains ambiguous. Looked up from germline, CDR1 is MDHEN and CDR2 is SYDVKM. The CDR3 extends over 14 amino acids. Trimming removed 6 bases at V and 5 bases at J, with 16 bases between. CDR3 residues: CASSPTGSRYGYTF. The DNA of the CDR3 is TGTGCCAGCAGCCCAACGGGGAGCCGGTATGGCTACACCTTC.

The V gene is TRBV4-1, the J gene TRBJ2-3, with 7 nucleotides matching TRBD2. The CDR3 spans 15 residues. Trimming took 3 bases from V and 5 from J; bases not matched to a gene: 8. Germline values: CDR1 MGHRA, CDR2 YSYEKL. This CDR3 is CASSQLEGGRDTQYF. The CDR3 nucleotides read TGCGCCAGCAGCCAGTTGGAGGGCGGGAGAGATACGCAGTATTTT.

The chain recombines TRBV5-4 with TRBJ1-2; 10 bases align to TRBD1. V trimming: 4 bases; J trimming: 7 bases; junction bases outside the gene matches: 7. The V gene's germline CDR1 is SGHNT and CDR2 YYREEE (reference sequence). There are 14 residues in the CDR3. CDR3 sequence: CASSTGQGISGYTF. CDR3 nucleotide sequence: TGTGCCAGCAGCACGGGACAGGGGATCAGTGGCTACACCTTC.

The V gene is TRBV28, the J gene TRBJ1-2; the D gene is possibly TRBD1 (6 bases). V gave up 6 bases and J gave up 5 bases, with 16 bases separating them. CDR3 length: 14 amino acids. CDR1 is MDHEN, CDR2 SYDVKM, per germline. The chain's CDR3 is CASRRGGGTYGYTF. CDR3 bases: TGTGCCAGCAGGAGGGGTGGGGGGACATATGGCTACACCTTC.

This clone showed up just a few times. The V and J genes are TRBV9 and TRBJ1-6, with a possible D match to TRBD1 (6 bases). This CDR3 has 13 residues. Germline CDR1 and CDR2: SGDLS and YYNGEE. V was clipped by 0 bases and J by 10 bases, with 8 bases between them. The CDR3 DNA is TGTGCCAGCAGCGTAGAGGGGGGGTCACCCCTCCACTTT. This gives the protein CASSVEGGSPLHF. Full variable domain (rest looked up from reference TRBV9 and TRBJ1-6): DSGVTQTPKHLITATGQRVTLRCSPRSGDLSVYWYQQSLDQGLQFLIQYYNGEERAKGNILERFSAQQFPDLHSELNLSSLELGDSALYFCASSVEGGSPLHFGNGTRLTVT.

In its sample, this clone was seen a few times. CDR3 residues: CASSSPGSGSSYEQYF. The CDR3 DNA reads TGTGCCAGCAGTTCCCCTGGTTCGGGGAGCTCCTACGAGCAGTACTTC. The gene calls are TRBV28 and TRBJ2-7, with a weak D call TRBD2 (5 bases). The CDR3 contains 16 residues. V was cut by 4 bases and J by 0 bases, with 16 bases left in between. Germline V CDR1 and CDR2: MDHEN, SYDVKM. The entire variable domain, with the rest obtained from reference TRBV28 and TRBJ2-7, is as follows: DVKVTQSSRYLVKRTGEKVFLECVQDMDHENMFWYRQDPGLGLRLIYFSYDVKMKEKGDIPEGYSVSREKKERFSLILESASTNQTSMYLCASSSPGSGSSYEQYFGPGTRLTVT.

The genes are TRBV28 and TRBJ2-1, with D perhaps TRBD1 (5 bases). CDR1 MDHEN and CDR2 SYDVKM come from the germline V gene. V gave up 7 bases and J gave up 7 bases, with 5 bases separating them. The CDR3 has 10 residues. The CDR3 loop reads CASKGNEQFF. CDR3 DNA sequence: TGTGCCAGCAAGGGGAATGAGCAGTTCTTC.

The chain combines TRBV24-1 with TRBJ2-2, with unresolved D. Between the trimmed V and J ends, which lost 1 base and 5 bases, there was a span of 7 bases. Germline V CDR1 and CDR2: KGHDR, SFDVKD. The CDR3 totals 14 residues. DNA of the CDR3: TGTGCCACCAGTGATTTAGTCAGAACCGGGGAGCTGTTTTTT. It codes for CATSDLVRTGELFF.

This chain connects TRBV4-1 to TRBJ1-6, with D perhaps TRBD1 (5 bases). The germline CDR1 and CDR2 sequences are MGHRA and YSYEKL. Trimming removed 0 bases from V and 9 bases from J, with 6 bases in between. CDR3 length: 13 amino acids. The CDR3 nucleotides read TGCGCCAGCAGCCAAGAAGGGGTTTCACCCCTCCACTTT. This encodes CASSQEGVSPLHF.

The genes are TRBV7-6 and TRBJ2-5; D uncertain. The CDR3 is made up of 15 amino acids. Trimming stripped 1 base from V and 5 bases from J, with 14 bases between. Germline CDR1 is SGHVS and CDR2 is FNYEAQ. CDR3 in amino acids: CASSLVAQARETQYF. CDR3 DNA: TGTGCCAGCAGCTTAGTAGCCCAGGCCCGGGAGACCCAGTACTTC.

J is TRBJ1-1 and V is TRBV10-3; D possibly corresponds to TRBD1 (5 bases). The CDR3 extends over 13 amino acids. Germline CDR1 ENHRY, CDR2 SYGVKD. Trimming took off 3 bases at V and 9 bases at J, with 14 bases between the two ends. CDR3 residues: CAISEGDGFQAFF. The DNA of the CDR3 is TGTGCCATCAGTGAAGGGGACGGCTTCCAAGCTTTCTTT.

CDR3 DNA: TGCGCCAGCAGCTTAGGTCAGAGGACCTCAAACACTGAAGCTTTCTTT. Protein sequence: CASSLGQRTSNTEAFF. The rearrangement joins TRBV5-1 to TRBJ1-1, with no clear D. Trimming shortened V by 2 bases and J by 2 bases, and 16 bases separated the two germline ends. The CDR3 length is 16 residues. Looked up from germline, CDR1 is SGHRS and CDR2 is YFSETQ.

The chain uses TRBV2 and TRBJ2-1, with a possible D match to TRBD1 (6 bases). The length of the CDR3 is 13 residues. Germline assignment: CDR1 SNHLY and CDR2 FYNNEI. Deletions cut 6 bases from V and 4 bases from J, with 10 bases between. The CDR3 loop reads CASSATGYNEQFF. CDR3 nucleotides: TGTGCCAGCAGCGCCACAGGGTACAATGAGCAGTTCTTC. Full variable domain (missing parts from reference TRBV2 and TRBJ2-1): EPEVTQTPSHQVTQMGQEVILRCVPISNHLYFYWYRQILGQKVEFLVSFYNNEISEKSEIFDDQFSVERPDGSNFTLKIRSTKLEDSAMYFCASSATGYNEQFFGPGTRLTVL.

The chain uses TRBV7-9 and TRBJ1-2; D is unresolved. This CDR3 spans 14 amino acids. The V gene's germline CDR1 is SEHNR and CDR2 FQNEAQ (reference sequence). V shed 5 bases and J shed 5 bases, with 15 bases lying between them. In DNA, the CDR3 is TGTGCCAGCAGCCCTATCAAAGTAGGGTATGGCTACACCTTC. Its translation is CASSPIKVGYGYTF. Variable domain in full (rest from reference TRBV7-9 and TRBJ1-2): DTGVSQNPRHKITKRGQNVTFRCDPISEHNRLYWYRQTLGQGPEFLTYFQNEAQLEKSRLLSDRFSAERPKGSFSTLEIQRTEQGDSAMYLCASSPIKVGYGYTFGSGTRLTVV.

This chain joins TRBV15 and TRBJ2-7, with 14 nucleotides matching TRBD2. This CDR3 comprises 18 residues. CDR1 is LNHNV, CDR2 YYDKDF, per germline (reference sequence). Losses at the gene ends were 0 bases for V and 6 bases for J; bases not matched to a gene: 10. This chain's CDR3 is CATSRDRMGLAGAAEQYF. DNA for the CDR3: TGTGCCACCAGCAGAGATCGGATGGGACTAGCGGGAGCCGCCGAGCAGTACTTC. Looking up the rest from reference TRBV15 and TRBJ2-7 gives the full variable domain: DAMVIQNPRYQVTQFGKPVTLSCSQTLNHNVMYWYQQKSSQAPKLLFHYYDKDFNNEADTPDNFQSRRPNTSFCFLDIRSPGLGDTAMYLCATSRDRMGLAGAAEQYFGPGTRLTVT.

V is TRBV28 and J is TRBJ2-5; TRBD1 matches 7 bases. This CDR3 has 14 residues. CDR1 and CDR2 (germline): MDHEN, SYDVKM. V shed 5 bases, J shed 7 bases, and the junction held 10 bases outside the gene matches. The CDR3 DNA reads as TGTGCCAGCAGTCAAGAGACAGGGCGCGGGACCCAGTACTTC. It yields the protein CASSQETGRGTQYF.

The V call is TRBV5-4, the J call TRBJ2-1; no firm D call. CDR1 SGHNT and CDR2 YYREEE come from the germline V gene (reference sequence). The CDR3 contains 13 residues. The V end lost 4 bases, the J end lost 6 bases, and 11 bases lay between the germline ends. The CDR3 here is CASSPRPSNEQFF. The DNA for the CDR3 is TGTGCCAGCAGCCCCCGCCCCAGCAATGAGCAGTTCTTC. The full variable domain, rest sourced from reference TRBV5-4 and TRBJ2-1, is ETGVTQSPTHLIKTRGQQVTLRCSSQSGHNTVSWYQQALGQGPQFIFQYYREEENGRGNFPPRFSGLQFPNYSSELNVNALELDDSALYLCASSPRPSNEQFFGPGTRLTVL.

On this clone: The junction departs from germline at one end; a sequencing error may be responsible. In DNA, the CDR3 is TGTGCTAGCAGCCCCCTTTCCGGGGGCGGGAATGGCTACACCTTC. Its protein product is CASSPLSGGGNGYTF. The chain employs TRBV7-7 and TRBJ1-2; D may be TRBD1 (6 bases). The CDR3 consists of 15 residues. Germline V lookup: CDR1 SSHAT, CDR2 FNYEAQ (reference sequence).

V and J are TRBV24-1 and TRBJ2-5, with a weak D call TRBD1 (6 bases). CDR3 length equals 15 residues. V lost 3 bases and J 4 bases, leaving 14 bases between the germline ends. Germline-derived CDR1 and CDR2 are KGHDR and SFDVKD. CDR3 in DNA: TGTGCCACCAGTGATCCCACAGGGCCAGGAGAGACCCAGTACTTC. Its protein product is CATSDPTGPGETQYF.

The chain joins TRBV10-3 to TRBJ1-6; 7 bases are a match to TRBD1. The germline CDR1 and CDR2 sequences are ENHRY and SYGVKD. This CDR3 has 14 residues. Trimming removed 6 bases from V and 7 bases from J; junction bases left unmatched: 6. The CDR3 sequence: CAIRGQTGNSPLHF. The CDR3 nucleotides are TGTGCCATCAGGGGACAGACGGGGAATTCACCCCTCCACTTT.